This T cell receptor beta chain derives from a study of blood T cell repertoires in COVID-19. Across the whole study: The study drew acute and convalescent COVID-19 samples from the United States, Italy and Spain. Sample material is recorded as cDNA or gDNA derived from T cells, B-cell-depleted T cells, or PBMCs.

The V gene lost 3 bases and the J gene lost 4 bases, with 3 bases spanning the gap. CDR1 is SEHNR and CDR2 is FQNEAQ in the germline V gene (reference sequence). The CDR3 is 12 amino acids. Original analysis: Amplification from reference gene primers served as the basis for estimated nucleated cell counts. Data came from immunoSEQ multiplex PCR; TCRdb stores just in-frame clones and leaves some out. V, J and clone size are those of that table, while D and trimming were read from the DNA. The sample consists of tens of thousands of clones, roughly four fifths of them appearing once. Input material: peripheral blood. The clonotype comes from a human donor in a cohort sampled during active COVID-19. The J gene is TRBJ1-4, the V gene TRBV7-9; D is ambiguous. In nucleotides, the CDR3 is TGTGCCAGCAGCTTCCTTAATGAAAAACTGTTTTTT. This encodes CASSFLNEKLFF. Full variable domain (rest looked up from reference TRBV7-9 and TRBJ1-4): DTGVSQNPRHKITKRGQNVTFRCDPISEHNRLYWYRQTLGQGPEFLTYFQNEAQLEKSRLLSDRFSAERPKGSFSTLEIQRTEQGDSAMYLCASSFLNEKLFFGSGTQLSVL.